This T cell receptor (beta chain) was sequenced for a study of T cells in Graves' hyperthyroidism and ophthalmopathy. Study summary: Peripheral blood was obtained at initial diagnosis, preceding any treatment. Regarding the study as a whole: Before onset, by a median of around 6.4 months, the model predicted ophthalmopathy.

This clonotype came up many times. Its antigen remains unidentified. V lost 5 bases, J lost 3 bases, and 4 bases stayed unmatched. Germline V gives CDR1 SGDLS, CDR2 YYNGEE. The CDR3 is 13 amino acids. TCR beta CDR3 regions were amplified from RNA transcripts. Using the HTBI primer set, a first-round RT-PCR was run on the TCR CDR3. In TCRdb, the multiplex PCR reads were re-called with MiXCR into one record per CDR3 protein. Of hundreds of thousands of distinct CDR3 sequences listed, roughly a sixth are singletons. Sequencing input: blood. This sequence originates from a woman under 30 with Graves' hyperthyroidism. This sequence joins TRBV9 and TRBJ1-1, with 7 nucleotides matching TRBD1. DNA of the CDR3: TGTGCCAGCAGTCCCGACAGGGACACTGAAGCTTTCTTT. Translated: CASSPDRDTEAFF. Looking up the rest from reference TRBV9 and TRBJ1-1 gives the full variable domain: DSGVTQTPKHLITATGQRVTLRCSPRSGDLSVYWYQQSLDQGLQFLIQYYNGEERAKGNILERFSAQQFPDLHSELNLSSLELGDSALYFCASSPDRDTEAFFGQGTRLTVV.